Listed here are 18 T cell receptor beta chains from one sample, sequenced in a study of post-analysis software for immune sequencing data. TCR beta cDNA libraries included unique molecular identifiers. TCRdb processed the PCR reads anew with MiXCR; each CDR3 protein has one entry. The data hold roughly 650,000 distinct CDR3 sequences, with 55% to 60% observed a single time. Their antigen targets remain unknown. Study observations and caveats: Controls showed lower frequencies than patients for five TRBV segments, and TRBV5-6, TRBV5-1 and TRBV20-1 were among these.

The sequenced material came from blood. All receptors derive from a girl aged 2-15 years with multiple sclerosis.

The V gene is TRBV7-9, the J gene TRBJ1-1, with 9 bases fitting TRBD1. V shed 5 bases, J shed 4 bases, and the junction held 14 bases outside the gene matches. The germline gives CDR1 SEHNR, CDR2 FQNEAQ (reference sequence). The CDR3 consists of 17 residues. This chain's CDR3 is CASSPGPGTGLGTEAFF. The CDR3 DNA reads TGTGCCAGCAGCCCCGGTCCCGGGACAGGGTTGGGCACTGAAGCTTTCTTT. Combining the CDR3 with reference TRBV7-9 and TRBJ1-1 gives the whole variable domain DTGVSQNPRHKITKRGQNVTFRCDPISEHNRLYWYRQTLGQGPEFLTYFQNEAQLEKSRLLSDRFSAERPKGSFSTLEIQRTEQGDSAMYLCASSPGPGTGLGTEAFFGQGTRLTVV.

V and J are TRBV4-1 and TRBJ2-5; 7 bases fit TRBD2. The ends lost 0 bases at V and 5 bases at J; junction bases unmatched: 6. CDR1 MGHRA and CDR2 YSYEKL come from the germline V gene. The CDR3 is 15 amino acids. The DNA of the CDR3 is TGCGCCAGCAGCCAAGAGGGAGGGAACGGGGAGACCCAGTACTTC. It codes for CASSQEGGNGETQYF.

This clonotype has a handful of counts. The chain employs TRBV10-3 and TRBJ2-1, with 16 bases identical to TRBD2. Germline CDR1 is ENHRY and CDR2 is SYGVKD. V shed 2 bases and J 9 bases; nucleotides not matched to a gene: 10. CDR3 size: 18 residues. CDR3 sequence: CAISEPKMGLAGGLEQFF. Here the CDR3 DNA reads TGTGCCATCAGTGAGCCCAAAATGGGACTAGCGGGGGGGCTTGAGCAGTTCTTC.

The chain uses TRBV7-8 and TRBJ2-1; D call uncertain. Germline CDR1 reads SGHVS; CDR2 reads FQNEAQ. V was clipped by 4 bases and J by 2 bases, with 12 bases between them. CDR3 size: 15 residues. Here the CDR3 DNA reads TGTGCCAGCAGCTCCGGACGTATCACCTACAATGAGCAGTTCTTC. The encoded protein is CASSSGRITYNEQFF.

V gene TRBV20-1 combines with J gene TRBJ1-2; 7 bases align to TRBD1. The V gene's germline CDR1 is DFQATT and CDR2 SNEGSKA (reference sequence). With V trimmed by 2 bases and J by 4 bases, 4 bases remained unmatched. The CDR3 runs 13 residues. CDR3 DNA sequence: TGCAGTGCTAGAACGACAGGGACCTATGGCTACACCTTC. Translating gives CSARTTGTYGYTF.

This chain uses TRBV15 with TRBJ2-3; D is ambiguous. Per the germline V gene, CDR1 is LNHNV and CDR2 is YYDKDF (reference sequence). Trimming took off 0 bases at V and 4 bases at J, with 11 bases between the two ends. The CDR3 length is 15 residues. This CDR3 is CATSREVRVSDTQYF. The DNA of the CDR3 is TGTGCCACCAGCAGAGAGGTCCGGGTTTCAGATACGCAGTATTTT. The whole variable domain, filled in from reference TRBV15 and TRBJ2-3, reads DAMVIQNPRYQVTQFGKPVTLSCSQTLNHNVMYWYQQKSSQAPKLLFHYYDKDFNNEADTPDNFQSRRPNTSFCFLDIRSPGLGDTAMYLCATSREVRVSDTQYFGPGTRLTVL.

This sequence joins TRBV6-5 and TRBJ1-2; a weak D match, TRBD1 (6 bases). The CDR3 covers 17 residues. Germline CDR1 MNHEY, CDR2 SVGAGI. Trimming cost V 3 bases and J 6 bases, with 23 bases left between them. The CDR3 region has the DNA TGTGCCAGCAGTTATAGGGCAGGGGCAGGGGCCAGCGATGGCTACACCTTC. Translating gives CASSYRAGAGASDGYTF.

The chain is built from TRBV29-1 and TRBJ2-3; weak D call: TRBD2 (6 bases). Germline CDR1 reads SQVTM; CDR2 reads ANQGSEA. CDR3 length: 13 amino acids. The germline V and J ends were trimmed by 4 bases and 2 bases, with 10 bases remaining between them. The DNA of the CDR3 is TGCAGCGTTGCCGGGGGTAACACAGATACGCAGTATTTT. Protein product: CSVAGGNTDTQYF.

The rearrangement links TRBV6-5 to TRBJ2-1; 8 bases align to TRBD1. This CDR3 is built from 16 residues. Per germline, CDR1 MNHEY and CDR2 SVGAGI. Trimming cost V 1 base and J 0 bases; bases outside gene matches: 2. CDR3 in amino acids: CASSYFGTGSYNEQFF. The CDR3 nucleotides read TGTGCCAGCAGTTACTTCGGGACAGGCTCCTACAATGAGCAGTTCTTC.

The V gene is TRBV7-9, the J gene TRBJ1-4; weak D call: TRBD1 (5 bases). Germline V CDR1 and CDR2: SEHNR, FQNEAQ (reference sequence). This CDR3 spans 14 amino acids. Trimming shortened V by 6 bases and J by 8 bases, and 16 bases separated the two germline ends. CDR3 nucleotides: TGTGCCAGCAGTCGGCCGGGACCCGGGGAAAAACTGTTTTTT. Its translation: CASSRPGPGEKLFF.

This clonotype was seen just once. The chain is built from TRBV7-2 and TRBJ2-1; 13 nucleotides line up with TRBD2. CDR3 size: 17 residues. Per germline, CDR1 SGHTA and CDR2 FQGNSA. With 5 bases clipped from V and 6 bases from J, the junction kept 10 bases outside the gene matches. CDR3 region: CASSQRLTSGGANEQFF. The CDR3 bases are TGTGCCAGCAGCCAACGACTAACTAGCGGGGGGGCCAATGAGCAGTTCTTC.

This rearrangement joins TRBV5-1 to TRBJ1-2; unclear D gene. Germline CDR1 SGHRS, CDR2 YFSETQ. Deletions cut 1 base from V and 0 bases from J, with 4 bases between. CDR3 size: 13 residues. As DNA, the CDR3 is TGCGCCAGCAGCTTGCGACCTAACTATGGCTACACCTTC. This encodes CASSLRPNYGYTF.

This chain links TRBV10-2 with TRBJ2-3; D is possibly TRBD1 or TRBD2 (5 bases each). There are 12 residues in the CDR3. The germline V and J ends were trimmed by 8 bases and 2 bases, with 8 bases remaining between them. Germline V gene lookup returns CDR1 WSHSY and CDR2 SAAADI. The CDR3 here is CASGGPTDTQYF. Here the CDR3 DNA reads TGCGCCAGCGGGGGACCCACAGATACGCAGTATTTT.

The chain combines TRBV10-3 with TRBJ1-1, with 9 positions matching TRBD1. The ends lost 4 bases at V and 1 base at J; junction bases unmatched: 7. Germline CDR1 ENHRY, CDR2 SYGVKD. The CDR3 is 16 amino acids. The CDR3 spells CAISVGTGRRNTEAFF. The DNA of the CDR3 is TGTGCCATCAGTGTGGGGACAGGGAGGAGGAACACTGAAGCTTTCTTT.

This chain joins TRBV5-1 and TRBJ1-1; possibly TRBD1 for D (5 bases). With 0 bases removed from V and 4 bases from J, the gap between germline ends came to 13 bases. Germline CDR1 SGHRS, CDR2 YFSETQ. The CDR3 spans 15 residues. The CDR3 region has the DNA TGCGCCAGCAGCTTGGACAGGCCCCGGGTCACTGAAGCTTTCTTT. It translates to CASSLDRPRVTEAFF.

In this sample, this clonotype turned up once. This CDR3 reads CASSFSRGSEGWGSYNEQFF. CDR3 nucleotide sequence: TGCGCCAGCAGCTTCAGCAGGGGAAGTGAGGGATGGGGCTCCTACAATGAGCAGTTCTTC. V gene TRBV5-1 combines with J gene TRBJ2-1, with a possible D match to TRBD1 (6 bases). V was clipped by 2 bases and J by 0 bases, with 24 bases between them. Germline-derived CDR1 and CDR2 are SGHRS and YFSETQ. The CDR3 spans 20 residues.

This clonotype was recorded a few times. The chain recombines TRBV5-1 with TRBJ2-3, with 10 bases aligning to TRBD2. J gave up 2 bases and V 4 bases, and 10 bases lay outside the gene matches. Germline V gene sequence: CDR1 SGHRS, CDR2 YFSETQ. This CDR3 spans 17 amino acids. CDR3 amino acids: CASSPRTSGFITDTQYF. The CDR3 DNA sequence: TGCGCCAGCAGCCCCCGGACTAGCGGATTTATCACAGATACGCAGTATTTT.

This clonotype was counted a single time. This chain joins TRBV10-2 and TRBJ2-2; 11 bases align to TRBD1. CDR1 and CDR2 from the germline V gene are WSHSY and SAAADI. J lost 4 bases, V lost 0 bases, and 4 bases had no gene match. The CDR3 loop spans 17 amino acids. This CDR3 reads CASSESIGTGGTGELFF. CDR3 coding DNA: TGCGCCAGCAGTGAGTCGATCGGGACAGGGGGCACCGGGGAGCTGTTTTTT.